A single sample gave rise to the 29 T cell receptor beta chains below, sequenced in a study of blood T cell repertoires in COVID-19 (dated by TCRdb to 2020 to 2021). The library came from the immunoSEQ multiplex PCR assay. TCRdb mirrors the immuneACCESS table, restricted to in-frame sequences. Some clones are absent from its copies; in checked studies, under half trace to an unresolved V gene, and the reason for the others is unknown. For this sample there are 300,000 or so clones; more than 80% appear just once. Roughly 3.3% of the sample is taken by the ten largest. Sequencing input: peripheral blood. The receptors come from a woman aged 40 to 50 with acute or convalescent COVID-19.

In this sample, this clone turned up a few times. The CDR3 DNA sequence: TGTGCCAGCAGTTCCCCGGGAGGGGCTCATGAAGCTTTCTTT. Translating gives CASSSPGGAHEAFF. The chain uses TRBV6-2 or TRBV6-3 and TRBJ1-1; weak D call: TRBD1 (5 bases). Germline V gene lookup returns CDR1 MNHEY and CDR2 SVGEGT. Trimming stripped 4 bases from V and 7 bases from J, with 16 bases between. This CDR3 region has 14 residues.

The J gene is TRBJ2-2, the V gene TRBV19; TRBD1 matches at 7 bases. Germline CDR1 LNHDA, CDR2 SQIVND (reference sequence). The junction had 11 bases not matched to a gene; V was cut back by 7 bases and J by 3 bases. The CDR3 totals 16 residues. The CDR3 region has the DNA TGTGCCAGTACCGACACCGGGACAGTCTACACCGGGGAGCTGTTTTTT. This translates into CASTDTGTVYTGELFF. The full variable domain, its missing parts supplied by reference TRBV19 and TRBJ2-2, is DGGITQSPKYLFRKEGQNVTLSCEQNLNHDAMYWYRQDPGQGLRLIYYSQIVNDFQKGDIAEGYSVSREKKESFPLTVTSAQKNPTAFYLCASTDTGTVYTGELFFGEGSRLTVL.

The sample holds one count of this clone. CDR3 region: CASSSSHTTGRYTF. CDR3 coding DNA: TGTGCCAGCAGCTCATCCCATACGACAGGTCGCTACACCTTC. The chain uses TRBV5-4 and TRBJ1-2; a weak D match, TRBD1 (6 bases). CDR1 is SGHNT, CDR2 YYREEE, per germline (reference sequence). V dropped 3 bases and J dropped 9 bases, with 18 bases sitting between them. The CDR3 is 14 amino acids.

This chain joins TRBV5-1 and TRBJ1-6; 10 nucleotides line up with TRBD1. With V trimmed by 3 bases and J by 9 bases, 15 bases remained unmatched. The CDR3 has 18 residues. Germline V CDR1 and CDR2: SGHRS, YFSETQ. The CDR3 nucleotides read TGCGCCAGCAGCTACGGGACAGGGGTCTCCGCAGGTGGTTCACCCCTCCACTTT. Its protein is CASSYGTGVSAGGSPLHF. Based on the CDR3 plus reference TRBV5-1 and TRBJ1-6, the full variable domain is KAGVTQTPRYLIKTRGQQVTLSCSPISGHRSVSWYQQTPGQGLQFLFEYFSETQRNKGNFPGRFSGRQFSNSRSEMNVSTLELGDSALYLCASSYGTGVSAGGSPLHFGNGTRLTVT.

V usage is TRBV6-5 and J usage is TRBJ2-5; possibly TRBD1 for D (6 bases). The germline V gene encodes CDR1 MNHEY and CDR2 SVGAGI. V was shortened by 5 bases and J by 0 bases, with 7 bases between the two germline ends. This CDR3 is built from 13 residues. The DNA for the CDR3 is TGTGCCAGCAGTACAGGGTACCAAGAGACCCAGTACTTC. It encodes CASSTGYQETQYF.

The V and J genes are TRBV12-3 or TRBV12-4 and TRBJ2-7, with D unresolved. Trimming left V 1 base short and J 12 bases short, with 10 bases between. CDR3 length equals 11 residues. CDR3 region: CASSLGAGLYV. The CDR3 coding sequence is TGTGCCAGCAGTTTAGGGGCAGGTCTGTACGTC.

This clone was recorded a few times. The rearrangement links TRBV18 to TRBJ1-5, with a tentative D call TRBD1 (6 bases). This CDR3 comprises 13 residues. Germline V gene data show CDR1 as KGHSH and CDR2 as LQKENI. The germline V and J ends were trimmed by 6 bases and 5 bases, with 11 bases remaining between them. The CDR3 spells CASSLNRDQPQHF. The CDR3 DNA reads TGTGCCAGCTCGCTAAACAGGGATCAGCCCCAGCATTTT.

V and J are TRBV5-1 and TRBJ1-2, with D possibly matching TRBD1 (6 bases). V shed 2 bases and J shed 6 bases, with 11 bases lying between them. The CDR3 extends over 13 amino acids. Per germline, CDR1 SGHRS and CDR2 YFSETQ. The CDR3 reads CASSFGAGDGYTF. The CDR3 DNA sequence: TGCGCCAGCAGCTTCGGGGCAGGGGATGGCTACACCTTC.

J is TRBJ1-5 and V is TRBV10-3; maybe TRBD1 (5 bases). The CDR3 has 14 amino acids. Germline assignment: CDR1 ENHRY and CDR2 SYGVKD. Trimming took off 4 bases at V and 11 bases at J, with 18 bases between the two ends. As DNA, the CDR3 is TGTGCCATCAGTGTAGGGGCGGGGGATAGGGCCCAGCATTTT. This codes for CAISVGAGDRAQHF.

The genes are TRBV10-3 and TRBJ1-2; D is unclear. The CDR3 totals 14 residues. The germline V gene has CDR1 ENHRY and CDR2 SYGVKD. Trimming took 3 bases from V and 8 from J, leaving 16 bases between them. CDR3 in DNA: TGTGCCATCAGTGATCCGGGTTCCCCAAACGGCTACACCTTC. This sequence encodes CAISDPGSPNGYTF.

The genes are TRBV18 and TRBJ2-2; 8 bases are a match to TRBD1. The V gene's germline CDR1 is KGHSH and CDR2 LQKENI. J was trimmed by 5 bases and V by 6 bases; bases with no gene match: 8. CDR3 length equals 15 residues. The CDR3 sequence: CASSRDRSSTGELFF. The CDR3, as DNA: TGTGCCAGCTCTCGGGACAGGAGCTCAACCGGGGAGCTGTTTTTT.

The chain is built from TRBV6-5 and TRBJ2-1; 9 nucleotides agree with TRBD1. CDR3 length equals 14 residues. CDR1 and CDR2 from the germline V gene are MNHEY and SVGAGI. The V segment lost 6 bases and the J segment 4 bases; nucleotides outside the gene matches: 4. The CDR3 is CASRRDRVYNEQFF. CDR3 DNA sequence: TGTGCCAGCAGACGGGACAGGGTTTACAATGAGCAGTTCTTC.

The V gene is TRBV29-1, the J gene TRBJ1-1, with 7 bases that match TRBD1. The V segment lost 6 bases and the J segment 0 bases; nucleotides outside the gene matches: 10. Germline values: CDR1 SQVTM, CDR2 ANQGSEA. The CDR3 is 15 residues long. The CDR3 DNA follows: TGCAGCGTGGAGGAAGGGGGCAACTTGAACACTGAAGCTTTCTTT. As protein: CSVEEGGNLNTEAFF.

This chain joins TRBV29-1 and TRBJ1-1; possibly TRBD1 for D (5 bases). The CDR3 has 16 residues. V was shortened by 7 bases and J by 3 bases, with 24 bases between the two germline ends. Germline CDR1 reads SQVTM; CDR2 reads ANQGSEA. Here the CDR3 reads CSAGLGGGISDTEAFF. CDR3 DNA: TGCAGCGCCGGGCTGGGGGGTGGAATATCGGACACTGAAGCTTTCTTT.

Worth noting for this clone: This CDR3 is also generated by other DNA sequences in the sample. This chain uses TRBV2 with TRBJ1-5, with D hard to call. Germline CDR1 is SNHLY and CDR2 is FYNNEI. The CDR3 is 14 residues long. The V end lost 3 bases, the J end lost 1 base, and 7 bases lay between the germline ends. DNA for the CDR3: TGTGCCAGCAGTGAGACGGGGAGCAATCAGCCCCAGCATTTT. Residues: CASSETGSNQPQHF.

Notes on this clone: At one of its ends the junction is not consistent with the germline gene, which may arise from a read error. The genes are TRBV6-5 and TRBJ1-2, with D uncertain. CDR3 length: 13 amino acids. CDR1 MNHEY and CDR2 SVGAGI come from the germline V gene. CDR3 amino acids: CASTNTPGGDPRF. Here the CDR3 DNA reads TGTGCCAGCACCAACACCCCCGGCGGCGACCCTCGCTTC.

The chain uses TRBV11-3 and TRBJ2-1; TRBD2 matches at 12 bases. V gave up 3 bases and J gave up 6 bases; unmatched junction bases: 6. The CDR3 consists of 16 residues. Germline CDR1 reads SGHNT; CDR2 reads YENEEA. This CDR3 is CASSLRTSGVVNEQFF. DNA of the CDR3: TGTGCCAGCAGCTTGAGGACTAGCGGGGTCGTCAATGAGCAGTTCTTC.

For the CDR3, the DNA is TGTGCCAGCGCCCTGGGGCAGCCTAACTATGGCTACACCTTC. This sequence encodes CASALGQPNYGYTF. This chain links TRBV6-5 with TRBJ1-2; D possibly corresponds to TRBD1 (5 bases). This CDR3 has 14 amino acids. The V end lost 8 bases, the J end lost 0 bases, and 13 bases lay between the germline ends. Germline lookup yields CDR1 MNHEY and CDR2 SVGAGI.

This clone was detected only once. The CDR3 spells CASSQAVGQPQHF. As DNA, the CDR3 is TGCGCCAGCAGCCAAGCGGTGGGCCAGCCCCAGCATTTT. V usage is TRBV4-1 and J usage is TRBJ1-5, with D unclear. V gave up 1 base and J gave up 7 bases, with 8 bases separating them. This CDR3 comprises 13 residues. Germline CDR1 MGHRA, CDR2 YSYEKL.

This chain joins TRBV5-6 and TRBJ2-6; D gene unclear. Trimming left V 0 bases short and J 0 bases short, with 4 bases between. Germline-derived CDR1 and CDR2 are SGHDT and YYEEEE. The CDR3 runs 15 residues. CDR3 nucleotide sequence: TGTGCCAGCAGCTTGGTCGGCTCTGGGGCCAACGTCCTGACTTTC. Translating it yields CASSLVGSGANVLTF.

CDR3 protein: CASSSDPGGNYGYTF. In DNA, the CDR3 is TGTGCCAGCAGCTCGGACCCGGGGGGCAACTATGGCTACACCTTC. The V call is TRBV9, the J call TRBJ1-2; TRBD1 is a possible D gene (6 bases). In germline, CDR1 is SGDLS, CDR2 YYNGEE. The CDR3 extends over 15 amino acids. V dropped 4 bases and J dropped 2 bases, with 15 bases sitting between them.

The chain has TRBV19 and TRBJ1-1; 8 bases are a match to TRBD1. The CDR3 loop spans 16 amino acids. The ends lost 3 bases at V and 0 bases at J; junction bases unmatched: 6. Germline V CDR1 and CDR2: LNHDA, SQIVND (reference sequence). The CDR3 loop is CASSMTGAVVNTEAFF. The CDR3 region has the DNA TGTGCCAGTAGTATGACAGGGGCGGTGGTGAACACTGAAGCTTTCTTT. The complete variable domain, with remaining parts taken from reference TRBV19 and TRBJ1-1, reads DGGITQSPKYLFRKEGQNVTLSCEQNLNHDAMYWYRQDPGQGLRLIYYSQIVNDFQKGDIAEGYSVSREKKESFPLTVTSAQKNPTAFYLCASSMTGAVVNTEAFFGQGTRLTVV.

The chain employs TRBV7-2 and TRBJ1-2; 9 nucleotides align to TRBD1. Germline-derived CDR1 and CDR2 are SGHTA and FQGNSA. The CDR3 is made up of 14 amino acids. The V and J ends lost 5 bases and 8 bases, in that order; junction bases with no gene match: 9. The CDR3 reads CASSPMGQGQGYTF. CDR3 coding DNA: TGTGCCAGCAGCCCTATGGGACAGGGCCAAGGCTACACCTTC.

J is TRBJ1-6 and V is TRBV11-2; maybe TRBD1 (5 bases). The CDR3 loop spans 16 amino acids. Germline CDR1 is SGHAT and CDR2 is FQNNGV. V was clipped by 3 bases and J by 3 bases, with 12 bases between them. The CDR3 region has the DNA TGTGCCAGCAGCTTCCCAGGGTCCGGCTATAATTCACCCCTCCACTTT. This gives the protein CASSFPGSGYNSPLHF.

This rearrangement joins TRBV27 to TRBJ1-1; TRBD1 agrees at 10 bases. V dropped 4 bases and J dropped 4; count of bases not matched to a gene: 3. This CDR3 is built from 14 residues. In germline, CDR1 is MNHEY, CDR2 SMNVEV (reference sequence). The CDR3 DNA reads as TGTGCCAGCAGTTCCGGACAGGGGGTCACTGAAGCTTTCTTT. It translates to CASSSGQGVTEAFF.

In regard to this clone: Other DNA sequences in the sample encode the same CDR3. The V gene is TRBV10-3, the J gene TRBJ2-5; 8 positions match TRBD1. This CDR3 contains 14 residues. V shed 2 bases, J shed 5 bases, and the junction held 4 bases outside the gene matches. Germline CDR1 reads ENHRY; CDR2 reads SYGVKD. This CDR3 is CAISETGGRETQYF. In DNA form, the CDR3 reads TGTGCCATCAGTGAGACAGGGGGAAGGGAGACCCAGTACTTC.

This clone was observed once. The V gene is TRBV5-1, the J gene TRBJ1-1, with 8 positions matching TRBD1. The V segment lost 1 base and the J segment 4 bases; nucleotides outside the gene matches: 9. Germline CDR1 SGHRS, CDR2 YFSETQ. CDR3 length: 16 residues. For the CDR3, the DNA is TGCGCCAGCAGCTTGCAGGGGGCTGAGAGGGGCACTGAAGCTTTCTTT. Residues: CASSLQGAERGTEAFF.

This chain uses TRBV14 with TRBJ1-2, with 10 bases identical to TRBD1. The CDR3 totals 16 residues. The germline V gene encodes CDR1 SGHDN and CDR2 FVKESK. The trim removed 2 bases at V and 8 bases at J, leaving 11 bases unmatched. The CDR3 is CASSQQPGQGSEGYTF. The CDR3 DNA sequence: TGTGCCAGCAGCCAACAACCGGGACAGGGGTCAGAAGGCTACACCTTC.

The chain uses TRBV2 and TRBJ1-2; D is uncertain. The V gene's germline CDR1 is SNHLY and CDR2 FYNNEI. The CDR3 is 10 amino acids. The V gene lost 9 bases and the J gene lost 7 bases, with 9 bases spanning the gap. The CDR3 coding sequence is TGTGCCAGGGATGAGGTTGGCTACACCTTC. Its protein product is CARDEVGYTF.